The sequence of this TCR beta chain was determined in a study of T-cell reconstitution after alpha-beta-depleted transplantation in children. From germline, CDR1 is MNHNS and CDR2 SASEGT. The CDR3 runs 15 residues. J lost 1 base, V lost 8 bases, and 7 bases had no gene match. Of note for this clonotype: Its antigen is currently unknown.

Using unique molecular identifiers, the investigators prepared the TCRbeta library. TCRdb recomputed calls from the PCR reads with MiXCR, one row per CDR3 protein. The sample yields approximately 400,000 distinct CDR3 sequences, around 15% seen once. Study-wide findings and caveats: The authors attributed T-cell counts and diversity one year after transplant mostly to newly produced T cells. At day 60, the high TCRbeta diversity found in some patients originated from recipient T cells and thymic progenitors that had survived.

The rearrangement uses TRBV6-1 and TRBJ2-2, with 7 bases matching TRBD2. The sample here was PBMCs, mostly from graft donor cells, taken 360 days after TCRalphabeta/CD19-depleted stem cell transplant. The TCR was taken from a boy under two years old who had a stem cell transplant for Wiskott-Aldrich syndrome, so the T cells may come from the graft donor. CDR3 DNA sequence: TGTGCCAGCCGTGGGGCTAGCGGGAACACCGGGGAGCTGTTTTTT. As protein: CASRGASGNTGELFF.